Each of the 21 T cell receptor beta chains below was sequenced from the same sample in a study of T cells after yellow fever vaccination. TCRdb redid the calling of the 5' RACE reads with MiXCR, one entry per CDR3 protein. The data hold about 630,000 distinct CDR3 sequences, with about 12% observed a single time. This specimen was PBMCs, taken on the day of the yellow fever booster vaccination. The source of these receptors is a man aged 30 to 39 who received the YFV17D yellow fever vaccine.

The V call is TRBV4-3, the J call TRBJ2-7; 8 bases fit TRBD1. V shed 4 bases and J 3 bases; nucleotides not matched to a gene: 8. The CDR3 spans 15 residues. In germline, CDR1 is LGHNA, CDR2 YSLEER. The CDR3 sequence is CASSLERTGNYEQYF. The CDR3 nucleotides are TGCGCCAGCAGCCTAGAACGGACAGGGAACTACGAGCAGTACTTC.

This clonotype was detected only a few times. The chain links TRBV28 to TRBJ2-3; D is possibly TRBD1 (6 bases). The germline V and J ends were trimmed by 5 bases and 8 bases, with 11 bases remaining between them. Germline loops: CDR1 MDHEN, CDR2 SYDVKM. This CDR3 is 12 amino acids long. The chain's CDR3 is CASSPQGPTQYF. For the CDR3, the DNA is TGTGCCAGCAGTCCACAGGGTCCTACGCAGTATTTT. Drawing the rest from reference TRBV28 and TRBJ2-3, the complete variable domain is DVKVTQSSRYLVKRTGEKVFLECVQDMDHENMFWYRQDPGLGLRLIYFSYDVKMKEKGDIPEGYSVSREKKERFSLILESASTNQTSMYLCASSPQGPTQYFGPGTRLTVL.

This clonotype was recorded at least ten times. The chain is built from TRBV3-1 and TRBJ2-5; TRBD1 matches at 8 bases. CDR1 and CDR2 from the germline V gene are LGHDT and YNNKEL (reference sequence). V lost 5 bases, J lost 5 bases, and 4 bases stayed unmatched. There are 13 residues in the CDR3. This chain's CDR3 is CASSETGDETQYF. The CDR3 region has the DNA TGTGCCAGCAGCGAGACAGGGGATGAGACCCAGTACTTC.

This clonotype was seen more than once but under ten times. J is TRBJ2-3 and V is TRBV20-1, with 15 nucleotides matching TRBD2. The CDR3 is 18 residues long. Trimming took 3 bases from V and 4 from J; bases not matched to a gene: 11. CDR1 is DFQATT and CDR2 is SNEGSKA in the germline V gene (reference sequence). The CDR3 here is CSARGLAGGRGKPDTQYF. For the CDR3, the DNA is TGCAGTGCTAGGGGACTAGCGGGAGGACGGGGGAAACCAGATACGCAGTATTTT.

This clonotype has just a few counts. V gene TRBV28 combines with J gene TRBJ2-1, with D maybe TRBD2 (5 bases). CDR3 length: 14 amino acids. V was trimmed by 8 bases and J by 2 bases, leaving 13 bases between them. Germline V lookup: CDR1 MDHEN, CDR2 SYDVKM. Written as DNA, the CDR3 is TGTGCCAGCGATAGCGAAGCCCCCTACAATGAGCAGTTCTTC. Amino acids: CASDSEAPYNEQFF. Variable domain in full (rest from reference TRBV28 and TRBJ2-1): DVKVTQSSRYLVKRTGEKVFLECVQDMDHENMFWYRQDPGLGLRLIYFSYDVKMKEKGDIPEGYSVSREKKERFSLILESASTNQTSMYLCASDSEAPYNEQFFGPGTRLTVL.

This rearrangement joins TRBV19 to TRBJ2-1, with TRBD2 matching over 8 bases. V was pared by 6 bases and J by 9 bases, with 13 bases of the junction left unmatched. CDR1 and CDR2 from the germline V gene are LNHDA and SQIVND (reference sequence). This CDR3 has 15 amino acids. CDR3 loop: CASSQSGGLDIEQFF. The CDR3 region has the DNA TGTGCCAGTAGCCAATCGGGGGGACTAGATATTGAGCAGTTCTTC.

This clonotype was seen a handful of times. J is TRBJ2-5 and V is TRBV4-1; D perhaps matches TRBD2 (5 bases). Trimming stripped 1 base from V and 2 bases from J, with 11 bases between. Germline loops: CDR1 MGHRA, CDR2 YSYEKL. The CDR3 spans 15 residues. The CDR3 DNA reads TGCGCCAGCAGCCAAGCTTCCGGGGTACAAGAGACCCAGTACTTC. Translating it yields CASSQASGVQETQYF.

This chain connects TRBV5-4 to TRBJ2-7; 13 positions match TRBD2. The CDR3 runs to 17 residues. The J segment lost 7 bases and the V segment lost 4 bases, leaving 14 bases of the junction unmatched. From germline, CDR1 is SGHNT and CDR2 YYREEE (reference sequence). Here the CDR3 reads CASSPGGRTSGSQEQYF. The CDR3 region has the DNA TGTGCCAGCAGCCCTGGCGGGCGGACTAGCGGGAGTCAAGAGCAGTACTTC.

This clonotype was observed many times. The CDR3 DNA follows: TGTGCCAGTAAACGGGGGTTGAACACTGAAGCTTTCTTT. It encodes CASKRGLNTEAFF. The rearrangement uses TRBV19 and TRBJ1-1, with D possibly TRBD1 on 5 matching bases. The V end was cut by 7 bases, the J end by 0 bases, with 9 bases between. CDR3 length: 13 amino acids. Germline V gene sequence: CDR1 LNHDA, CDR2 SQIVND (reference sequence).

Of note for this clonotype: A much larger clone differs by one base, so this may be a read error. The rearrangement uses TRBV4-2 and TRBJ2-7, with 8 bases fitting TRBD2. V lost 3 bases and J lost 2; bases outside the gene matches: 9. This CDR3 is 16 amino acids long. The V gene's germline CDR1 is LGHNA and CDR2 YNFKEQ. The CDR3: CASSQESAAGAYEQYF. CDR3 bases: TGTGCCAGCAGCCAGGAATCCGCAGCGGGAGCCTACGAGCAGTACTTC.

The rearrangement joins TRBV7-2 to TRBJ2-1; D unclear. The CDR3 contains 12 residues. The germline V gene encodes CDR1 SGHTA and CDR2 FQGNSA. V was cut by 6 bases and J by 7 bases, with 10 bases left in between. In DNA, the CDR3 is TGTGCCAGCAGGCCCCCTGGTAATGAGCAGTTCTTC. It codes for CASRPPGNEQFF.

The chain joins TRBV7-6 to TRBJ2-5; possible D gene TRBD2, 6 bases. Germline assignment: CDR1 SGHVS and CDR2 FNYEAQ. The germline V and J ends were trimmed by 4 bases and 2 bases, with 17 bases remaining between them. The CDR3 covers 16 residues. The CDR3 bases are TGTGCCAGCAGCTCCGACCTGCGGGATTTACAAGAGACCCAGTACTTC. Its translation is CASSSDLRDLQETQYF.

J is TRBJ2-7 and V is TRBV11-2; 14 bases line up with TRBD2. CDR1 and CDR2 (germline): SGHAT, FQNNGV. This CDR3 is 16 amino acids long. Trimming cost V 5 bases and J 3 bases; bases outside gene matches: 6. The CDR3 coding sequence is TGTGCCAGCAGCCTCCGACTAGCGGGAGGGGGCTACGAGCAGTACTTC. Residues: CASSLRLAGGGYEQYF.

The rearrangement joins TRBV3-1 to TRBJ2-4; 7 bases line up with TRBD1. Germline CDR1 LGHDT, CDR2 YNNKEL (reference sequence). The V and J ends lost 2 bases and 9 bases, in that order; junction bases with no gene match: 4. The CDR3 is 13 residues long. The CDR3 bases are TGTGCCAGCAGCCAAACAGGGGTTGGCATTCAGTACTTC. This encodes CASSQTGVGIQYF. The full variable domain, rest sourced from reference TRBV3-1 and TRBJ2-4, is DTAVSQTPKYLVTQMGNDKSIKCEQNLGHDTMYWYKQDSKKFLKIMFSYNNKELIINETVPNRFSPKSPDKAHLNLHINSLELGDSAVYFCASSQTGVGIQYFGAGTRLSVL.

The chain combines TRBV6-2 or TRBV6-3 with TRBJ1-5; D is uncertain. Germline CDR1 and CDR2: MNHEY and SVGEGT. V lost 0 bases and J lost 8, with 11 bases in between. This CDR3 spans 14 amino acids. The CDR3 coding sequence is TGTGCCAGCAGTTACTCGGCTGGAAATGAGCCCCAGCATTTT. This translates into CASSYSAGNEPQHF.

This rearrangement joins TRBV27 to TRBJ2-2; TRBD2 agrees at 13 bases. The germline CDR1 and CDR2 sequences are MNHEY and SMNVEV (reference sequence). This CDR3 contains 17 residues. V was clipped by 6 bases and J by 0 bases; unmatched bases: 4. The CDR3 sequence is CASSGLAGAPNTGELFF. As DNA, the CDR3 is TGTGCCAGCAGCGGACTAGCGGGGGCCCCGAACACCGGGGAGCTGTTTTTT.

The chain combines TRBV20-1 with TRBJ2-5; 10 nucleotides line up with TRBD2. The trim removed 2 bases at V and 4 bases at J, leaving 13 bases unmatched. This CDR3 comprises 17 residues. Germline V CDR1 and CDR2: DFQATT, SNEGSKA (reference sequence). This chain's CDR3 is CSARFGTSAEGRETQYF. In nucleotides, the CDR3 is TGCAGTGCTAGATTTGGGACTAGCGCCGAGGGGAGAGAGACCCAGTACTTC.

The CDR3 is CASNRQLQETQYF. In DNA form, the CDR3 reads TGTGCCAGTAACAGACAGCTACAAGAGACCCAGTACTTC. The rearrangement uses TRBV19 and TRBJ2-5; TRBD1 might be the D (5 bases). V gave up 7 bases and J gave up 2 bases, with 11 bases separating them. The CDR3 is 13 residues long. Germline CDR1 and CDR2: LNHDA and SQIVND (reference sequence).

Remarks on this clonotype: It is likely a read error, because the conserved phenylalanine at the end of the CDR3 is missing. The chain combines TRBV7-2 with TRBJ2-1; the D is unclear. Germline values: CDR1 SGHTA, CDR2 FQGNSA. This CDR3 has 15 amino acids. This CDR3 is CASSLGVTSYNEQFI. The CDR3 coding sequence is TGTGCCAGCAGCTTAGGGGTGACATCCTATAATGAGCAGTTCATC.

This chain joins TRBV5-4 and TRBJ1-5; D not resolved. Between the trimmed V and J ends, which lost 4 bases and 4 bases, there was a span of 9 bases. CDR1 is SGHNT, CDR2 YYREEE, per germline (reference sequence). The CDR3 spans 13 residues. CDR3 residues: CASSPDPNQPQHF. The CDR3 DNA sequence: TGTGCCAGCAGCCCGGACCCTAATCAGCCCCAGCATTTT.

In this sample, this clonotype turned up many times. The genes are TRBV7-2 and TRBJ2-1; 7 bases are a match to TRBD2. From germline, CDR1 is SGHTA and CDR2 FQGNSA. This CDR3 comprises 14 residues. Germline trimming cut 6 bases from V and 2 bases from J; bases unmatched to any gene: 4. CDR3 sequence reads: CASSSGLTYNEQFF. CDR3 coding DNA: TGTGCCAGCAGTAGCGGGTTAACCTACAATGAGCAGTTCTTC. The full variable domain, completed using reference TRBV7-2 and TRBJ2-1, is GAGVSQSPSNKVTEKGKDVELRCDPISGHTALYWYRQSLGQGLEFLIYFQGNSAPDKSGLPSDRFSAERTGGSVSTLTIQRTQQEDSAVYLCASSSGLTYNEQFFGPGTRLTVL.